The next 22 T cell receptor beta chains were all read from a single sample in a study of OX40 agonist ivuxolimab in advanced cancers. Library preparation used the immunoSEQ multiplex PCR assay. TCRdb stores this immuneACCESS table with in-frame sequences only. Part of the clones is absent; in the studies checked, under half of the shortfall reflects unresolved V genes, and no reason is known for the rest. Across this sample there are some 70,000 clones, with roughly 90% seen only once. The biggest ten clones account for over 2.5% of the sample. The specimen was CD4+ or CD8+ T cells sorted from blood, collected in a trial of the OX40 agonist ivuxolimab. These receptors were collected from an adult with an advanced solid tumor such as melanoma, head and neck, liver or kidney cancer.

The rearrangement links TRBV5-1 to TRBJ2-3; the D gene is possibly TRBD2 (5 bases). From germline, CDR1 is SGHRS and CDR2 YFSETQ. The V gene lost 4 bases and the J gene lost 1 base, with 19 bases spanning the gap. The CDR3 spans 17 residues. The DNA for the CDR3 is TGCGCCAGCAGCAGAACCTCTCCGGGGATGGGCACAGATACGCAGTATTTT. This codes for CASSRTSPGMGTDTQYF.

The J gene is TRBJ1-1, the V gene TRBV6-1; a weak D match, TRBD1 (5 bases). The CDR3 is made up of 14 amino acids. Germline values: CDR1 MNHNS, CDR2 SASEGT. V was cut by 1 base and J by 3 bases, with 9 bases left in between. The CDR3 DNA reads TGTGCCAGCAGTGAAGTAACAGGAGACACTGAAGCTTTCTTT. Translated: CASSEVTGDTEAFF.

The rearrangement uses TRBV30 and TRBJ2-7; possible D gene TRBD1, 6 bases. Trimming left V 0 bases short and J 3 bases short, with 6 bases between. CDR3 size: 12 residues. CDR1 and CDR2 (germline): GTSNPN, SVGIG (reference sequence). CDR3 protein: CAWSVGGYEQYF. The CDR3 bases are TGTGCCTGGAGTGTAGGGGGCTACGAGCAGTACTTC.

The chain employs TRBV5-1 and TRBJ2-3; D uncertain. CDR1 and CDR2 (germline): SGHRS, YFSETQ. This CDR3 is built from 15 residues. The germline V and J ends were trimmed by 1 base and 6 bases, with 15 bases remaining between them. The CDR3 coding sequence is TGCGCCAGCAGCTTGCCCGTCCAAAATGCGGATACGCAGTATTTT. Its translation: CASSLPVQNADTQYF. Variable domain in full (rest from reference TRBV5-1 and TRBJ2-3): KAGVTQTPRYLIKTRGQQVTLSCSPISGHRSVSWYQQTPGQGLQFLFEYFSETQRNKGNFPGRFSGRQFSNSRSEMNVSTLELGDSALYLCASSLPVQNADTQYFGPGTRLTVL.

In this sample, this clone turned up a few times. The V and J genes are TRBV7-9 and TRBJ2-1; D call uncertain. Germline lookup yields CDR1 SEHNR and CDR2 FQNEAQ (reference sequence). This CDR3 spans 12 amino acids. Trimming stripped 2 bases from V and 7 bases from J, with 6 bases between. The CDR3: CASSLNFNEQFF. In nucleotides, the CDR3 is TGTGCCAGCAGCTTAAATTTTAATGAGCAGTTCTTC.

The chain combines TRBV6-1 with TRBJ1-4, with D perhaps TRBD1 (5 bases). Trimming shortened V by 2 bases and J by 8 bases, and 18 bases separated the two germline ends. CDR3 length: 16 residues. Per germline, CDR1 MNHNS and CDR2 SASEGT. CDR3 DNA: TGTGCCAGCAGTGAATGGGCAGGGTTGTACTCGGAAAAACTGTTTTTT. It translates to CASSEWAGLYSEKLFF.

DNA for the CDR3: TGCGCCAGCAGCCCTGGGACAGGGGGAAACACCATATATTTT. Translating gives CASSPGTGGNTIYF. The rearrangement uses TRBV5-1 and TRBJ1-3; TRBD1 matches at 9 bases. CDR1 and CDR2 (germline): SGHRS, YFSETQ. V shed 4 bases and J 4 bases; nucleotides not matched to a gene: 3. The CDR3 extends over 14 amino acids.

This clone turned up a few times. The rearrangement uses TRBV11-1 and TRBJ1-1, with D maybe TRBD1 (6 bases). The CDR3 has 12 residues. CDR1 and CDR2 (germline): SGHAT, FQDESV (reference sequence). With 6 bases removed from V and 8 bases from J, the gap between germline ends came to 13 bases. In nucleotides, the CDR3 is TGTGCCAGCAGTCTTAACAGGGAAGAAGCTTTCTTT. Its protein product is CASSLNREEAFF.

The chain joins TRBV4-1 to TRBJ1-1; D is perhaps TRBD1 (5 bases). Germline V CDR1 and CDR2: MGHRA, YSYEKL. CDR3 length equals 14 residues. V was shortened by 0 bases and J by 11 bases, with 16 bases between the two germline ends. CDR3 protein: CASSQDGAQRRAFF. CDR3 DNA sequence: TGCGCCAGCAGCCAAGACGGGGCGCAACGGAGGGCTTTCTTT.

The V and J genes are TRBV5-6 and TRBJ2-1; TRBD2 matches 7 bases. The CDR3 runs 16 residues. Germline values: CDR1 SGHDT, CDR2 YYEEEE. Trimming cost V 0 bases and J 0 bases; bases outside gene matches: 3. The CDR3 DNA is TGTGCCAGCAGCTTGGACTGGGGGGGCTCCTACAATGAGCAGTTCTTC. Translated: CASSLDWGGSYNEQFF. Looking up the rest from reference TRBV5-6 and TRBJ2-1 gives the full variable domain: DAGVTQSPTHLIKTRGQQVTLRCSPKSGHDTVSWYQQALGQGPQFIFQYYEEEERQRGNFPDRFSGHQFPNYSSELNVNALLLGDSALYLCASSLDWGGSYNEQFFGPGTRLTVL.

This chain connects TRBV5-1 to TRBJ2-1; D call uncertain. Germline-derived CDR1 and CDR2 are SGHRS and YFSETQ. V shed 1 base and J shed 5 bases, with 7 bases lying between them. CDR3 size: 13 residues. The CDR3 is CASSLRSDNEQFF. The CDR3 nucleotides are TGCGCCAGCAGCTTGAGGTCAGACAATGAGCAGTTCTTC.

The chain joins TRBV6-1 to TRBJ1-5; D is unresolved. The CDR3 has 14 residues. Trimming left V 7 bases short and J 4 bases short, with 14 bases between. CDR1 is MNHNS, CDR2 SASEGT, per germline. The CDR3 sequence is CASNDLDGNQPQHF. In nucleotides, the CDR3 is TGTGCCAGCAATGATTTGGATGGGAATCAGCCCCAGCATTTT.

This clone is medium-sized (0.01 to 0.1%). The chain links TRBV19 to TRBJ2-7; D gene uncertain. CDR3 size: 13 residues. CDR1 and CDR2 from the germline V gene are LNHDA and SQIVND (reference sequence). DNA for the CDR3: TGTTCCTCGTCGACGAGGCACCGGTCGGAGCAGTACTTC. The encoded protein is CSSSTRHRSEQYF.

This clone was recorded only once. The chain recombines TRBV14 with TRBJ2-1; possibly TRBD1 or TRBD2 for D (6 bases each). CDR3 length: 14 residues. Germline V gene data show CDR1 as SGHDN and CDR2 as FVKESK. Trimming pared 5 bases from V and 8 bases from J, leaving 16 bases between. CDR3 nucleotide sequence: TGTGCCAGCAGCTTTAGACTAGGGGGGTATGAGCAGTTCTTC. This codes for CASSFRLGGYEQFF.

The CDR3 region has the DNA TGCGCCAGCAGCTTGGAAAGGCTGAACACTGAAGCTTTCTTT. Its translation is CASSLERLNTEAFF. The chain joins TRBV5-1 to TRBJ1-1; D gene uncertain. This CDR3 contains 14 residues. The V gene lost 0 bases and the J gene lost 0 bases, with 6 bases spanning the gap. Germline CDR1 is SGHRS and CDR2 is YFSETQ. The variable domain in full, completed from reference TRBV5-1 and TRBJ1-1, reads KAGVTQTPRYLIKTRGQQVTLSCSPISGHRSVSWYQQTPGQGLQFLFEYFSETQRNKGNFPGRFSGRQFSNSRSEMNVSTLELGDSALYLCASSLERLNTEAFFGQGTRLTVV.

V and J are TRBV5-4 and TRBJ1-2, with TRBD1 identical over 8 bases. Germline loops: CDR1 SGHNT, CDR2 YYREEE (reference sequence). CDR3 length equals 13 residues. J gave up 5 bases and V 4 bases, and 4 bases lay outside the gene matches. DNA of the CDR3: TGTGCCAGCAGCCCGGACAGGGAATATGGCTACACCTTC. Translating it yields CASSPDREYGYTF.

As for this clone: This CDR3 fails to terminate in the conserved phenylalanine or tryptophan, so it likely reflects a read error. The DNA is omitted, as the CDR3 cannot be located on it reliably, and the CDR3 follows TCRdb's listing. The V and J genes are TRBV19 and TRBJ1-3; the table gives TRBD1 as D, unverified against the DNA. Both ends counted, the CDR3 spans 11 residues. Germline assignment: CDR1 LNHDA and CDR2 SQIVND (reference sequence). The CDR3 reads CASPPQGAPST.

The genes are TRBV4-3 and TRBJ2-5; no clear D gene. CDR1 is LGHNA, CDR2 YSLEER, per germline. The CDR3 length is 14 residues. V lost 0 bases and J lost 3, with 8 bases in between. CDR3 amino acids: CASSQDRRKETQYF. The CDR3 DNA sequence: TGCGCCAGCAGCCAAGATAGACGGAAAGAGACCCAGTACTTC.

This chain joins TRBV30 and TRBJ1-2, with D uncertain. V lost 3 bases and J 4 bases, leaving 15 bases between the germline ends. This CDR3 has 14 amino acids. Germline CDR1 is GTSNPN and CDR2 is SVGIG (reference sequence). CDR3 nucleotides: TGTGCCTGGAGGTTCCGTACACCGGGCTATGGCTACACCTTC. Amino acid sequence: CAWRFRTPGYGYTF.

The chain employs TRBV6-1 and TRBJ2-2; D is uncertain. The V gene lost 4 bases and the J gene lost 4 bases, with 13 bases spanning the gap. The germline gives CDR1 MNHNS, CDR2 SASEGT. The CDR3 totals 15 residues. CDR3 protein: CASSVSRPATGELFF. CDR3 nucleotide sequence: TGTGCCAGCAGTGTTTCCAGACCAGCCACCGGGGAGCTGTTTTTT.

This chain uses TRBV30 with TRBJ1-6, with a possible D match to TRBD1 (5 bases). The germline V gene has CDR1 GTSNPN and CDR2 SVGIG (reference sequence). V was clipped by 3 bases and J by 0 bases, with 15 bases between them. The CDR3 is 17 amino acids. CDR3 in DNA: TGTGCCTGGAGGGTAGCTGGACAAAGCTCCTATAATTCACCCCTCCACTTT. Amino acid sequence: CAWRVAGQSSYNSPLHF.

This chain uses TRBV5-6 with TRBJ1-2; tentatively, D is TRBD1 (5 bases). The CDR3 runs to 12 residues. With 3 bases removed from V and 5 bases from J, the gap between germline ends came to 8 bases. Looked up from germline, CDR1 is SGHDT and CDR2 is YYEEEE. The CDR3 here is CASSWGGYGYTF. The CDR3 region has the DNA TGTGCCAGCAGCTGGGGGGGATATGGCTACACCTTC.